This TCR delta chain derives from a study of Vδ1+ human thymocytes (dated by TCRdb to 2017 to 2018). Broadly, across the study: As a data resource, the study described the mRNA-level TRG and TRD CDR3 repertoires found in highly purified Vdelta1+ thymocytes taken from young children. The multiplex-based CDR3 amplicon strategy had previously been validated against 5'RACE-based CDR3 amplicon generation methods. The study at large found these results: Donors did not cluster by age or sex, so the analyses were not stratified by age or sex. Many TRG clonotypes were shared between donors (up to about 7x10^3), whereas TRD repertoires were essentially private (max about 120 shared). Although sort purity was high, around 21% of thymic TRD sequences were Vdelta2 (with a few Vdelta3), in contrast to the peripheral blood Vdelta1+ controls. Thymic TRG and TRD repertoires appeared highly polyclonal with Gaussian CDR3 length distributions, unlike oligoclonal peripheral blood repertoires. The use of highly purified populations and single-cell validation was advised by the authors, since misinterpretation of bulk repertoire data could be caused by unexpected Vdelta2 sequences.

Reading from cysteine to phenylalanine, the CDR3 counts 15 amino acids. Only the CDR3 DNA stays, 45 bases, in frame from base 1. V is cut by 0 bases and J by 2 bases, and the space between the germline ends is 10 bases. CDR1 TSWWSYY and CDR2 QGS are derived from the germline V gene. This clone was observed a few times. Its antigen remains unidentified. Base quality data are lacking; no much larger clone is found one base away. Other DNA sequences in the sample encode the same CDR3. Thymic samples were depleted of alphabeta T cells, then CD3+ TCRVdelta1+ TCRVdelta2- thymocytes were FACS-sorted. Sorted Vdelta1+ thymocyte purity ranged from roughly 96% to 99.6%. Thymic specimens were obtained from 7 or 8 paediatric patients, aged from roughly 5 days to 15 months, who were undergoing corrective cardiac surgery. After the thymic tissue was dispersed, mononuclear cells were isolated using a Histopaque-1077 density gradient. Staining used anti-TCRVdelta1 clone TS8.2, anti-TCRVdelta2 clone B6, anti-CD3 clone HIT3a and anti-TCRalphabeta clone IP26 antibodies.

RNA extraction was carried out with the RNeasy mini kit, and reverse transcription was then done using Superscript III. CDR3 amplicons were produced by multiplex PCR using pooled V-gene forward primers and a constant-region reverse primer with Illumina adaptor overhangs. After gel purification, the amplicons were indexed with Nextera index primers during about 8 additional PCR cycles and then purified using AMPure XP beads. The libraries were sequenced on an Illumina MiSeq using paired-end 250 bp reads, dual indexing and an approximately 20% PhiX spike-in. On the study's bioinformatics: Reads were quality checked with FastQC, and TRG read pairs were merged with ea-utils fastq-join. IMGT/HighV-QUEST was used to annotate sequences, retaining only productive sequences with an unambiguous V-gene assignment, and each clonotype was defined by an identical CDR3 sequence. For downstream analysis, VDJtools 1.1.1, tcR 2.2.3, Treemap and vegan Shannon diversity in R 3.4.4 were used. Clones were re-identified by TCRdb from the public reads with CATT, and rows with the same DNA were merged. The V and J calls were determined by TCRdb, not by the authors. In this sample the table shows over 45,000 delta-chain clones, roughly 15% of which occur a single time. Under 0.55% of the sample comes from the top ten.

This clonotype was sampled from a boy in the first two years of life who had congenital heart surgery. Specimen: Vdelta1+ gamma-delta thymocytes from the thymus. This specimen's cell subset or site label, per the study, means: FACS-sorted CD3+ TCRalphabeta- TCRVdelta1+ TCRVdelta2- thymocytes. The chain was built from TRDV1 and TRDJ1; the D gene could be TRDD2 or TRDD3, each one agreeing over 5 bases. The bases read TGTGCTCTTGGGGAACTCCCTACTGGAACCGATAAACTCATCTTT. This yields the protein CALGELPTGTDKLIF.